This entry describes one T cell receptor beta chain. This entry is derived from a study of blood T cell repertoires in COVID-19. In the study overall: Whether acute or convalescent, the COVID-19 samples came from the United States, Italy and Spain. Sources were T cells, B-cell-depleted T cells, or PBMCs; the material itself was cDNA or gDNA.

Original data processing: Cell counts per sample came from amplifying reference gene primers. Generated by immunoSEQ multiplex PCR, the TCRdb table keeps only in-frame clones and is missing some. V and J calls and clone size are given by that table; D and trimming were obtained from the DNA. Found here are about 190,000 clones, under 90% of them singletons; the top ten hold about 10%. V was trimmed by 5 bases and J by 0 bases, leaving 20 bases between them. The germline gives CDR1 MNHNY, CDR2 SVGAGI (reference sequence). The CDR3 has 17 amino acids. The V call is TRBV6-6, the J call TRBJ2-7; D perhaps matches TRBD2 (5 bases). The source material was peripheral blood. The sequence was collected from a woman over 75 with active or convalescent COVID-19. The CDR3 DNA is TGTGCCAGCAGTCTAGGACGGTTACTAGGAAGCTCCTACGAGCAGTACTTC. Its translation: CASSLGRLLGSSYEQYF.